A single TCR beta chain is shown here with its context. Its target is not known. The data stem from a study of OX40 agonist ivuxolimab in advanced cancers. Overall study results and limits: CD4+ and CD8+ blood T cells expanded clonally by week 6 at 0.1 to 3.0 mg/kg.

Assay: immunoSEQ multiplex PCR; the TCRdb copy retains only in-frame clones and omits some. The sample records about 57,000 clones, about four fifths being singletons. This TCR derives from an adult with an advanced solid tumor such as melanoma, head and neck, liver or kidney cancer. This specimen was CD4+ or CD8+ T cells sorted from blood, taken in a trial of the OX40 agonist ivuxolimab.

CDR3 coding DNA: TGTGCCAGCAGCTTACGGTGGGTACCCTCTCGGGAGAGCTCCTACGAGCAGTACTTC. As protein: CASSLRWVPSRESSYEQYF. This chain links TRBV9 with TRBJ2-7; TRBD2 might be the D (6 bases). Germline lookup yields CDR1 SGDLS and CDR2 YYNGEE. V lost 4 bases, J lost 0 bases, and 26 bases lay in between. The CDR3 totals 19 residues.